Shown below are 22 T cell receptor beta chains from a single sample sequenced in a study of T cells expressing NK-cell markers. TCRdb re-analyzed the 5' RACE reads; it lists each CDR3 protein once, without DNA. The ten top clones account for around 18%, within a sample of some 110,000 distinct CDR3 sequences. Source material: blood T cells: a sorted CD56 or NKG2C T cell subset, CD4+ or CD8+ T cells, or bulk PBMC T cells (not recorded which). These TCRs come from a woman between 18 and 70 years old in good health.

This sequence joins TRBV19 and TRBJ2-3; TCRdb designates TRBD2, a call that cannot be tested without DNA. Germline CDR1 reads LNHDA; CDR2 reads SQIVND (reference sequence). The CDR3 runs to 17 residues. CDR3 sequence: CASSMFSTSGTSDTQYF.

The chain uses TRBV7-9 and TRBJ2-6; TCRdb gives TRBD1 as the D gene, but with no DNA this cannot be confirmed. The CDR3 contains 13 residues. The germline V gene encodes CDR1 SEHNR and CDR2 FQNEAQ (reference sequence). The CDR3 reads CASSPLGANVLTF.

The V gene is TRBV7-9, the J gene TRBJ1-1. Germline V gene data show CDR1 as SEHNR and CDR2 as FQNEAQ (reference sequence). This CDR3 has 13 residues. Here the CDR3 reads CASSSPGFTEAFF. Full variable domain (outside the CDR3, taken from reference TRBV7-9 and TRBJ1-1): DTGVSQNPRHKITKRGQNVTFRCDPISEHNRLYWYRQTLGQGPEFLTYFQNEAQLEKSRLLSDRFSAERPKGSFSTLEIQRTEQGDSAMYLCASSSPGFTEAFFGQGTRLTVV.

V and J are TRBV5-4 and TRBJ1-1. Germline CDR1 SGHNT, CDR2 YYREEE (reference sequence). The CDR3 sequence is 11 residues long. The CDR3 here is CASSFSTEAFF. Full variable domain (outside the CDR3, taken from reference TRBV5-4 and TRBJ1-1): ETGVTQSPTHLIKTRGQQVTLRCSSQSGHNTVSWYQQALGQGPQFIFQYYREEENGRGNFPPRFSGLQFPNYSSELNVNALELDDSALYLCASSFSTEAFFGQGTRLTVV.

The V and J genes are TRBV7-9 and TRBJ2-4. The CDR3 runs to 13 residues. Germline V gene lookup returns CDR1 SEHNR and CDR2 FQNEAQ (reference sequence). The CDR3 loop is CASSLVVVNIQYF.

CDR3 in amino acids: CSAPGLLYEQYF. The chain uses TRBV20-1 and TRBJ2-7; checking the TCRdb D call of TRBD2 is not possible without DNA. The CDR3 sequence is 12 residues long. In germline, CDR1 is DFQATT, CDR2 SNEGSKA (reference sequence).

The chain is built from TRBV27 and TRBJ1-2; TCRdb returns TRBD1, unconfirmable since there is no DNA. The CDR3 has 12 residues. Per germline, CDR1 MNHEY and CDR2 SMNVEV (reference sequence). Here the CDR3 reads CATLGGGYGYTF.

The rearrangement uses TRBV7-6 and TRBJ1-4. Germline values: CDR1 SGHVS, CDR2 FNYEAQ. The CDR3 runs 14 residues. The chain's CDR3 is CASSPEGWREKLFF.

V gene TRBV29-1 combines with J gene TRBJ2-7; with no DNA, the TCRdb D assignment of TRBD1 cannot be verified. The CDR3 runs to 13 residues. Germline V gene lookup returns CDR1 SQVTM and CDR2 ANQGSEA. CDR3 amino acids: CSVEDRASYEQYF.

V and J are TRBV6-4 and TRBJ1-1; TCRdb lists TRBD1, though no DNA is available to test this call. CDR3 length equals 15 residues. From germline, CDR1 is MRHNA and CDR2 SNTAGT. Here the CDR3 reads CASNLRGPPNTEAFF.

This chain links TRBV12-3 or TRBV12-4 with TRBJ2-2. The CDR3 has 14 amino acids. CDR3 sequence reads: CASSPPSNTGELFF.

The chain couples TRBV7-3 to TRBJ2-3; TCRdb proposes TRBD2, but this gene call is untestable without DNA. The CDR3 runs to 15 residues. Germline values: CDR1 SGHTA, CDR2 FQGTGA. The CDR3 is CASSSTTSWTDTQYF.

J is TRBJ2-4 and V is TRBV7-2; TCRdb picks TRBD2, but there is no DNA to check that call. The CDR3 totals 14 residues. Germline lookup yields CDR1 SGHTA and CDR2 FQGNSA. CDR3: CASSPVGTKNIQYF. Full variable domain (remainder filled in from reference TRBV7-2 and TRBJ2-4): GAGVSQSPSNKVTEKGKDVELRCDPISGHTALYWYRQSLGQGLEFLIYFQGNSAPDKSGLPSDRFSAERTGGSVSTLTIQRTQQEDSAVYLCASSPVGTKNIQYFGAGTRLSVL.

The V and J genes are TRBV29-1 and TRBJ1-1; TCRdb returns TRBD1, unconfirmable since there is no DNA. Germline assignment: CDR1 SQVTM and CDR2 ANQGSEA. This CDR3 comprises 11 residues. The CDR3 here is CSATIGGEAFF.

J is TRBJ2-3 and V is TRBV6-5; lacking DNA, the TRBD1 call made by TCRdb goes unchecked. Per germline, CDR1 MNHEY and CDR2 SVGAGI. The CDR3 covers 15 residues. The CDR3 reads CASSLQGSGADTQYF.

The chain is built from TRBV7-9 and TRBJ1-1. Germline V gene data show CDR1 as SEHNR and CDR2 as FQNEAQ (reference sequence). CDR3 length equals 12 residues. The CDR3 spells CASSFPVTEAFF. Full variable domain (remainder filled in from reference TRBV7-9 and TRBJ1-1): DTGVSQNPRHKITKRGQNVTFRCDPISEHNRLYWYRQTLGQGPEFLTYFQNEAQLEKSRLLSDRFSAERPKGSFSTLEIQRTEQGDSAMYLCASSFPVTEAFFGQGTRLTVV.

The chain recombines TRBV4-3 with TRBJ1-5; the TCRdb call, TRBD1, lacks DNA for checking. Germline values: CDR1 LGHNA, CDR2 YSLEER. CDR3 length equals 16 residues. This CDR3 is CASSPGTELSNQPQHF.

The chain has TRBV2 and TRBJ2-1; TCRdb's D gene call, TRBD1, goes unchecked for lack of DNA. The V gene's germline CDR1 is SNHLY and CDR2 FYNNEI. The CDR3 is 15 residues long. CDR3 sequence: CASSEIGGDYNEQFF.

The V and J genes are TRBV25-1 and TRBJ2-7; TCRdb reports TRBD1, a call that lacks DNA to check it against. The germline V gene encodes CDR1 MGHDK and CDR2 SYGVNS. This CDR3 spans 15 amino acids. The CDR3 protein is CASSEPVTEVYEQYF.

J is TRBJ2-1 and V is TRBV19; checking the TCRdb D call of TRBD1 is not possible without DNA. The CDR3 loop spans 15 amino acids. The germline gives CDR1 LNHDA, CDR2 SQIVND (reference sequence). The CDR3 here is CASSNGGRGTNEQFF.

This rearrangement joins TRBV21-1 to TRBJ1-2; TCRdb designates TRBD1, a call that cannot be tested without DNA. TRBV21-1 is reported as a pseudogene. The CDR3 contains 11 residues. The CDR3 region is CAWGSGYGYTF.

The chain joins TRBV7-8 to TRBJ2-3; lacking DNA, the TRBD1 call made by TCRdb goes unchecked. This CDR3 is built from 13 residues. From germline, CDR1 is SGHVS and CDR2 FQNEAQ. The CDR3 sequence: CALRAVDTDTQYF.